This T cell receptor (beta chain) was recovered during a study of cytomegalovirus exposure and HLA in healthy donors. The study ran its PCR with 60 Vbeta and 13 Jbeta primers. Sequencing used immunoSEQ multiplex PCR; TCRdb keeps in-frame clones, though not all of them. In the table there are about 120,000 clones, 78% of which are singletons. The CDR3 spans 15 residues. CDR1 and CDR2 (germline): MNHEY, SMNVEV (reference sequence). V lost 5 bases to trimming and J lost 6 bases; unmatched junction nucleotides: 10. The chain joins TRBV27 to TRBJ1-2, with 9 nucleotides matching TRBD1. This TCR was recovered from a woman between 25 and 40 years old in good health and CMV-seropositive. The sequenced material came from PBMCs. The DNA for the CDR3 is TGTGCCAGCAGTCCAACACAGGGGGCGCTTAATGGCTACACCTTC. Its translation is CASSPTQGALNGYTF.